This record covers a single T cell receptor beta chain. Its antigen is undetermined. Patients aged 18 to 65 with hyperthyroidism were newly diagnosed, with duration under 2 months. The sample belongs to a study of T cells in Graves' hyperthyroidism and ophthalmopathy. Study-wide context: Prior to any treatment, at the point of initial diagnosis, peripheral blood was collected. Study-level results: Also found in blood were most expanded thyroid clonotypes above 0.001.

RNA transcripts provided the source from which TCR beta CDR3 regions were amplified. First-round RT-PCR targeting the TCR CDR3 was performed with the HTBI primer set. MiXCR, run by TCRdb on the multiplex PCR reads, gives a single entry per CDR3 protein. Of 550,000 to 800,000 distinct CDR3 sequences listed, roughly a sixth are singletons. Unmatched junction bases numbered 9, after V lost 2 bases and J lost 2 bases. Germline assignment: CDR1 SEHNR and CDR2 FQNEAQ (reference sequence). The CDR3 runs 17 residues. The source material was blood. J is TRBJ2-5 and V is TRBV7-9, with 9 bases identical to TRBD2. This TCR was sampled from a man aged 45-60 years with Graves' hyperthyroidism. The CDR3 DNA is TGTGCCAGCAGCTTACCGTTAGCGGGAGAGGATCAAGAGACCCAGTACTTC. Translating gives CASSLPLAGEDQETQYF.